This TCR beta chain was observed in a study of blood T cell repertoires in COVID-19. Study context: Acute and convalescent COVID-19 specimens originated in the United States, Italy and Spain. The analysed material was cDNA or gDNA that came from T cells, B-cell-depleted T cells, or PBMCs.

Original processing methods: Amplification of reference gene primers was used by the study to estimate nucleated cell counts. The table came from immunoSEQ multiplex PCR; TCRdb's copy has only in-frame clones and leaves some out. The DNA was the basis for D and trimming; V, J and clone size are from that table. The profile shows some 160,000 clones, more than 70% of them singletons. Looked up from germline, CDR1 is SGHKS and CDR2 is YYEKEE (reference sequence). CDR3 length: 14 residues. J lost 8 bases, V lost 0 bases, and 5 bases had no gene match. This clone was detected only once. This chain uses TRBV5-5 with TRBJ1-2, with 9 bases that match TRBD1. This clonotype originated in a woman aged 45-59 years with acute or convalescent COVID-19. Sequenced: peripheral blood. The CDR3 DNA reads as TGTGCCAGCAGCTTGGAACAGGGGGCGGTGGGCTACACCTTC. Its protein is CASSLEQGAVGYTF.